Listed below are T cell receptor beta chains from one sample, sequenced in a study of cytomegalovirus exposure and HLA in healthy donors. Generated by immunoSEQ multiplex PCR, the TCRdb table keeps only in-frame clones and is missing some. The data hold around 220,000 clones, with around 90% observed a single time. The sequenced sample consisted of PBMCs. The receptor source for this set is a woman aged 18-29 years in good health and CMV-seronegative. Both conserved end residues are part of each CDR3. Fields, in order: V gene, CDR3 length, J gene, clone size, D gene, CDR3 protein, CDR3 DNA. D genes are given only for firm matches. Size is omitted from some rows. Given values are once, few, many or a class for expanded clones.

v_call: TRBV9; cdr3_length: 16; j_call: TRBJ2-3; clone_size: NA; d_call: NA; cdr3_aa: CASSVVTPGVPDTQYF; cdr3_nt: TGTGCCAGCAGCGTAGTGACCCCGGGGGTCCCAGATACGCAGTATTTT
v_call: TRBV6-5; cdr3_length: 15; j_call: TRBJ2-1; clone_size: NA; d_call: NA; cdr3_aa: CASSRRGQRSNEQFF; cdr3_nt: TGTGCCAGCAGTCGTCGAGGACAGAGAAGCAATGAGCAGTTCTTC
v_call: TRBV6-5; cdr3_length: 13; j_call: TRBJ1-1; clone_size: NA; d_call: TRBD1; cdr3_aa: CASSSGQVTEAFF; cdr3_nt: TGTGCCAGCAGTTCGGGACAGGTGACTGAAGCTTTCTTT
v_call: TRBV27; cdr3_length: 14; j_call: TRBJ2-1; clone_size: NA; d_call: TRBD2; cdr3_aa: CASRTSGTLNEQFF; cdr3_nt: TGTGCCAGCCGGACTAGCGGGACGTTGAATGAGCAGTTCTTC
v_call: TRBV7-2; cdr3_length: 14; j_call: TRBJ2-7; clone_size: NA; d_call: TRBD1; cdr3_aa: CASSFDRGLYEQYF; cdr3_nt: TGTGCCAGCAGCTTTGACAGGGGGCTGTACGAGCAGTACTTC
v_call: TRBV5-1; cdr3_length: 14; j_call: TRBJ2-3; clone_size: NA; d_call: NA; cdr3_aa: CASSLDGSTDTQYF; cdr3_nt: TGCGCCAGCAGCTTGGACGGTAGCACAGATACGCAGTATTTT
v_call: TRBV5-6; cdr3_length: 14; j_call: TRBJ2-1; clone_size: NA; d_call: TRBD2; cdr3_aa: CASRRLAGNNEQFF; cdr3_nt: TGTGCCAGCAGGCGGCTAGCGGGAAACAATGAGCAGTTCTTC
v_call: TRBV19; cdr3_length: 14; j_call: TRBJ2-7; clone_size: NA; d_call: NA; cdr3_aa: CASSIGTAPYEQYF; cdr3_nt: TGTGCCAGTAGTATCGGGACTGCTCCCTACGAGCAGTACTTC
v_call: TRBV6-4; cdr3_length: 15; j_call: TRBJ2-2; clone_size: NA; d_call: TRBD2; cdr3_aa: CASSSLAGAHGELFF; cdr3_nt: TGTGCCAGCAGTTCACTAGCGGGAGCTCACGGGGAGCTGTTTTTT
v_call: TRBV4-1; cdr3_length: 15; j_call: TRBJ1-1; clone_size: few; d_call: NA; cdr3_aa: CASSPAGRGITEAFF; cdr3_nt: TGCGCCAGCAGCCCAGCGGGAAGGGGTATCACTGAAGCTTTCTTT
v_call: TRBV2; cdr3_length: 15; j_call: TRBJ2-5; clone_size: NA; d_call: NA; cdr3_aa: CASSRGSGTQETQYF; cdr3_nt: TGTGCCAGCAGTCGGGGGAGCGGTACTCAAGAGACCCAGTACTTC
v_call: TRBV2; cdr3_length: 12; j_call: TRBJ2-1; clone_size: NA; d_call: NA; cdr3_aa: CASRRGMAEQFF; cdr3_nt: TGTGCCAGCAGAAGGGGGATGGCTGAGCAGTTCTTC
v_call: TRBV27; cdr3_length: 14; j_call: TRBJ2-7; clone_size: NA; d_call: TRBD2; cdr3_aa: CASSVAGGPYEQYF; cdr3_nt: TGTGCCAGCTCGGTGGCGGGAGGGCCGTACGAGCAGTACTTC
v_call: TRBV4-3; cdr3_length: 17; j_call: TRBJ2-1; clone_size: once; d_call: NA; cdr3_aa: CASSQGFGEGLGNEQFF; cdr3_nt: TGCGCCAGCAGCCAGGGATTTGGTGAGGGCCTGGGCAATGAGCAGTTCTTC
v_call: TRBV9; cdr3_length: 17; j_call: TRBJ2-1; clone_size: once; d_call: NA; cdr3_aa: CASSVGEGGGKRLKQFF; cdr3_nt: TGTGCCAGCAGCGTAGGGGAGGGAGGGGGTAAACGATTAAAGCAGTTCTTC
v_call: TRBV27; cdr3_length: 19; j_call: TRBJ2-5; clone_size: NA; d_call: TRBD2; cdr3_aa: CASSYYPPFTSGVQETQYF; cdr3_nt: TGTGCCAGCAGTTATTATCCCCCCTTTACTAGCGGGGTCCAAGAGACCCAGTACTTC
v_call: TRBV30; cdr3_length: 15; j_call: TRBJ1-3; clone_size: NA; d_call: TRBD1; cdr3_aa: CACWDRGRKQNTIYF; cdr3_nt: TGTGCCTGCTGGGACAGGGGGCGTAAGCAAAACACCATATATTTT
v_call: TRBV27; cdr3_length: 13; j_call: TRBJ2-7; clone_size: NA; d_call: TRBD1; cdr3_aa: CASSWTGSYEQYF; cdr3_nt: TGTGCCAGCAGTTGGACAGGGTCCTACGAGCAGTACTTC
v_call: TRBV18; cdr3_length: 14; j_call: TRBJ1-2; clone_size: few; d_call: TRBD1; cdr3_aa: CASSPRGGGYGYTF; cdr3_nt: TGTGCCAGCTCACCTAGAGGGGGCGGCTATGGCTACACCTTC
v_call: TRBV6-5; cdr3_length: 15; j_call: TRBJ1-1; clone_size: NA; d_call: TRBD1; cdr3_aa: CASSYDRVAPTEAFF; cdr3_nt: TGTGCCAGCAGTTACGACAGGGTTGCTCCGACTGAAGCTTTCTTT
v_call: TRBV25-1; cdr3_length: 17; j_call: TRBJ2-3; clone_size: NA; d_call: TRBD1; cdr3_aa: CASSEVRTGGATDTQYF; cdr3_nt: TGTGCCAGCAGTGAAGTCAGGACAGGGGGCGCGACAGATACGCAGTATTTT
v_call: TRBV29-1; cdr3_length: 13; j_call: TRBJ2-7; clone_size: NA; d_call: NA; cdr3_aa: CSVFEDSSYEQYF; cdr3_nt: TGCAGCGTTTTCGAGGACAGCTCCTACGAGCAGTACTTC
v_call: TRBV2; cdr3_length: 14; j_call: TRBJ2-3; clone_size: NA; d_call: TRBD2; cdr3_aa: CASSEGPGGDTQYF; cdr3_nt: TGTGCCAGCAGTGAGGGCCCGGGAGGGGATACGCAGTATTTT
v_call: TRBV4-1; cdr3_length: 15; j_call: TRBJ2-3; clone_size: NA; d_call: NA; cdr3_aa: CASSTDYSSTDTQYF; cdr3_nt: TGCGCCAGCAGCACCGACTATTCTAGCACAGATACGCAGTATTTT
v_call: TRBV5-1; cdr3_length: 15; j_call: TRBJ2-7; clone_size: once; d_call: TRBD1; cdr3_aa: CASSAVPGQTYEQYF; cdr3_nt: TGCGCCAGCAGCGCGGTACCGGGACAGACCTACGAGCAGTACTTC
v_call: TRBV28; cdr3_length: 14; j_call: TRBJ1-1; clone_size: NA; d_call: TRBD1; cdr3_aa: CASSTGQGYTEAFF; cdr3_nt: TGTGCCAGCAGTACCGGACAGGGATACACTGAAGCTTTCTTT
v_call: TRBV10-3; cdr3_length: 17; j_call: TRBJ2-7; clone_size: NA; d_call: NA; cdr3_aa: CAISESADGGYPYEQYF; cdr3_nt: TGTGCCATCAGTGAGTCAGCGGACGGCGGATATCCCTACGAGCAGTACTTC
v_call: TRBV11-2; cdr3_length: 16; j_call: TRBJ2-7; clone_size: NA; d_call: TRBD2; cdr3_aa: CASSLGGRGSSYEQYF; cdr3_nt: TGTGCCAGCAGCTTAGGGGGTCGCGGGAGCTCCTACGAGCAGTACTTC
v_call: TRBV2; cdr3_length: 12; j_call: TRBJ2-5; clone_size: NA; d_call: NA; cdr3_aa: CASGGPRRTQYF; cdr3_nt: TGTGCCAGCGGCGGCCCGAGAAGGACCCAGTACTTC
v_call: TRBV4-2; cdr3_length: 18; j_call: TRBJ2-3; clone_size: NA; d_call: TRBD2; cdr3_aa: CASSQDFGLAGVGDTQYF; cdr3_nt: TGTGCCAGCAGCCAAGACTTTGGACTAGCGGGAGTGGGAGATACGCAGTATTTT
v_call: TRBV28; cdr3_length: 13; j_call: TRBJ1-2; clone_size: NA; d_call: NA; cdr3_aa: CASRRANHYGYTF; cdr3_nt: TGTGCCAGCAGAAGAGCGAACCACTATGGCTACACCTTC
v_call: TRBV6-5; cdr3_length: 13; j_call: TRBJ1-1; clone_size: NA; d_call: NA; cdr3_aa: CASSYPGSTEAFF; cdr3_nt: TGTGCCAGCAGTTACCCCGGGAGCACTGAAGCTTTCTTT
v_call: TRBV28; cdr3_length: 13; j_call: TRBJ2-4; clone_size: NA; d_call: NA; cdr3_aa: CATSPGLQNIQYF; cdr3_nt: TGTGCCACCTCACCGGGACTCCAAAACATTCAGTACTTC
v_call: TRBV6-5; cdr3_length: 16; j_call: TRBJ2-2; clone_size: NA; d_call: TRBD2; cdr3_aa: CASSYQAGGDTGELFF; cdr3_nt: TGTGCCAGCAGTTACCAAGCGGGAGGGGATACCGGGGAGCTGTTTTTT
v_call: TRBV4-1; cdr3_length: 15; j_call: TRBJ2-7; clone_size: NA; d_call: TRBD2; cdr3_aa: CASSRTSGSSYEQYF; cdr3_nt: TGCGCCAGCAGCCGGACTAGCGGGAGCTCCTACGAGCAGTACTTC
v_call: TRBV6-5; cdr3_length: 12; j_call: TRBJ2-7; clone_size: NA; d_call: TRBD1; cdr3_aa: CATRTGPYEQYF; cdr3_nt: TGTGCCACCAGGACAGGGCCCTACGAGCAGTACTTC
v_call: TRBV13; cdr3_length: 18; j_call: TRBJ2-1; clone_size: NA; d_call: TRBD2; cdr3_aa: CASMFTVAGLAGAREQFF; cdr3_nt: TGTGCCAGCATGTTCACTGTTGCCGGGCTAGCGGGAGCTCGAGAGCAGTTCTTC
v_call: TRBV4-1; cdr3_length: 17; j_call: TRBJ2-2; clone_size: NA; d_call: TRBD2; cdr3_aa: CASSPGLAVSNTGELFF; cdr3_nt: TGCGCCAGCAGCCCGGGACTAGCGGTATCGAACACCGGGGAGCTGTTTTTT
v_call: TRBV5-4; cdr3_length: 13; j_call: TRBJ2-7; clone_size: NA; d_call: TRBD2; cdr3_aa: CASSPRTSGEWYF; cdr3_nt: TGTGCCAGCAGCCCACGGACTAGCGGGGAGTGGTACTTC
v_call: TRBV6-5; cdr3_length: 15; j_call: TRBJ2-7; clone_size: NA; d_call: TRBD2; cdr3_aa: CASSHLAGALYEQYF; cdr3_nt: TGTGCCAGCAGTCACTTAGCGGGAGCCCTCTACGAGCAGTACTTC
v_call: TRBV9; cdr3_length: 13; j_call: TRBJ1-2; clone_size: NA; d_call: TRBD1; cdr3_aa: CASSVGTGYGYTF; cdr3_nt: TGTGCCAGCAGCGTAGGGACAGGGTATGGCTACACCTTC
v_call: TRBV19; cdr3_length: 12; j_call: TRBJ1-2; clone_size: few; d_call: NA; cdr3_aa: CASTDSRYGYTF; cdr3_nt: TGTGCCAGTACAGACAGTCGCTATGGCTACACCTTC
v_call: TRBV28; cdr3_length: 14; j_call: TRBJ1-5; clone_size: few; d_call: NA; cdr3_aa: CASRQGGPNQPQHF; cdr3_nt: TGTGCCAGCCGTCAGGGAGGACCCAATCAGCCCCAGCATTTT
v_call: TRBV7-8; cdr3_length: 13; j_call: TRBJ1-3; clone_size: once; d_call: NA; cdr3_aa: CASSLASGSTIYF; cdr3_nt: TGTGCCAGCAGCTTAGCTTCGGGGAGCACCATATATTTT
v_call: TRBV4-2; cdr3_length: 17; j_call: TRBJ2-3; clone_size: NA; d_call: TRBD2; cdr3_aa: CASSQLGTSPETDTQYF; cdr3_nt: TGTGCCAGCAGCCAACTGGGGACTAGTCCCGAAACAGATACGCAGTATTTT
v_call: TRBV9; cdr3_length: 16; j_call: TRBJ2-1; clone_size: NA; d_call: TRBD2; cdr3_aa: CASSSRPSGTLNEQFF; cdr3_nt: TGTGCCAGCAGCTCTCGGCCTAGCGGGACCCTCAATGAGCAGTTCTTC
v_call: TRBV7-9; cdr3_length: 15; j_call: TRBJ2-6; clone_size: NA; d_call: TRBD1; cdr3_aa: CAGGTGPSGANVLTF; cdr3_nt: TGTGCCGGGGGGACAGGGCCCTCTGGGGCCAACGTCCTGACTTTC
v_call: TRBV7-9; cdr3_length: 17; j_call: TRBJ1-2; clone_size: NA; d_call: TRBD1; cdr3_aa: CASSSTGTGFVSYGYTF; cdr3_nt: TGTGCCAGCAGCTCCACCGGGACAGGGTTTGTTTCCTATGGCTACACCTTC
v_call: TRBV5-4; cdr3_length: 15; j_call: TRBJ2-1; clone_size: NA; d_call: NA; cdr3_aa: CASSYSASSYNEQFF; cdr3_nt: TGTGCCAGCAGCTATAGCGCGAGCTCCTACAATGAGCAGTTCTTC
v_call: TRBV29-1; cdr3_length: 14; j_call: TRBJ2-3; clone_size: NA; d_call: TRBD2; cdr3_aa: CSVRTSYLTDTQYF; cdr3_nt: TGCAGCGTTCGGACTAGCTACCTAACAGATACGCAGTATTTT
v_call: TRBV5-1; cdr3_length: 12; j_call: TRBJ2-7; clone_size: NA; d_call: NA; cdr3_aa: CASSTGGYEQYF; cdr3_nt: TGCGCCAGCAGCACCGGGGGCTACGAGCAGTACTTC
v_call: TRBV4-2; cdr3_length: 16; j_call: TRBJ2-1; clone_size: NA; d_call: TRBD2; cdr3_aa: CASSQDGTSKNNEQFF; cdr3_nt: TGTGCCAGCAGCCAAGACGGGACTAGTAAGAACAATGAGCAGTTCTTC
v_call: TRBV13; cdr3_length: 15; j_call: TRBJ2-4; clone_size: NA; d_call: TRBD1; cdr3_aa: CASSPRDSPKNIQYF; cdr3_nt: TGTGCCAGCAGCCCCCGGGACAGTCCCAAAAACATTCAGTACTTC
v_call: TRBV27; cdr3_length: 16; j_call: TRBJ2-1; clone_size: NA; d_call: TRBD2; cdr3_aa: CASSTQTGLAYNEQFF; cdr3_nt: TGTGCCAGCAGTACGCAAACGGGACTAGCTTACAATGAGCAGTTCTTC
v_call: TRBV7-2; cdr3_length: 14; j_call: TRBJ1-2; clone_size: NA; d_call: NA; cdr3_aa: CASSLSGVGYGYTF; cdr3_nt: TGTGCCAGCAGCTTATCAGGGGTTGGATATGGCTACACCTTC